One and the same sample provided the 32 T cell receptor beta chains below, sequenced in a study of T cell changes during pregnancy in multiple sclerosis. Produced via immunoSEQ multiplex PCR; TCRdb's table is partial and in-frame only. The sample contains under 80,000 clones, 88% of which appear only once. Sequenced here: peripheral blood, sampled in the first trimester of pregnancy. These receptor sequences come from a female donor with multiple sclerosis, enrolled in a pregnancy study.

For the CDR3, the DNA is TGTGCCAGCAGTTTAACGGGTTCGGTGGCTGAAGCTTTCTTT. Its translation: CASSLTGSVAEAFF. This sequence joins TRBV28 and TRBJ1-1, with D unclear. V was trimmed by 2 bases and J by 6 bases, leaving 13 bases between them. Germline assignment: CDR1 MDHEN and CDR2 SYDVKM. This CDR3 comprises 14 residues. Complete variable domain (other parts from reference TRBV28 and TRBJ1-1): DVKVTQSSRYLVKRTGEKVFLECVQDMDHENMFWYRQDPGLGLRLIYFSYDVKMKEKGDIPEGYSVSREKKERFSLILESASTNQTSMYLCASSLTGSVAEAFFGQGTRLTVV.

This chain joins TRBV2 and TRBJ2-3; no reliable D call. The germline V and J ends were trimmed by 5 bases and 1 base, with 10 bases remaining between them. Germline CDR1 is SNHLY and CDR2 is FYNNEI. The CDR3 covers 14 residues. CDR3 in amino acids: CASSSSLGTDTQYF. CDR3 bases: TGTGCCAGCAGTTCCAGTTTGGGCACAGATACGCAGTATTTT.

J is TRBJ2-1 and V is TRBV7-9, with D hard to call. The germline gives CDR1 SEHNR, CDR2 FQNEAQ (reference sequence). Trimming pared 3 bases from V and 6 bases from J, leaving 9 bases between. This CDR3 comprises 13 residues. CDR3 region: CASSFRSFNEQFF. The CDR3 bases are TGTGCCAGCAGCTTCCGGAGTTTCAATGAGCAGTTCTTC.

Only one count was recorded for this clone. CDR3 bases: TGTGCCAGCGGCCCCCAAGATACGCAGTATTTT. Protein product: CASGPQDTQYF. The chain has TRBV6-1 and TRBJ2-3; D not certain. Germline-derived CDR1 and CDR2 are MNHNS and SASEGT. Trimming removed 8 bases at V and 5 bases at J, with 8 bases between. CDR3 size: 11 residues.

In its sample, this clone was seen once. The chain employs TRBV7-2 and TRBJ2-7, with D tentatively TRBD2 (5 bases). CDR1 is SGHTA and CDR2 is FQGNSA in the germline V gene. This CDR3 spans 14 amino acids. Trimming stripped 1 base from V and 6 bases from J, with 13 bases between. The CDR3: CASSLGVGMGEQYF. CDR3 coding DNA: TGTGCCAGCAGCTTAGGTGTCGGGATGGGCGAGCAGTACTTC.

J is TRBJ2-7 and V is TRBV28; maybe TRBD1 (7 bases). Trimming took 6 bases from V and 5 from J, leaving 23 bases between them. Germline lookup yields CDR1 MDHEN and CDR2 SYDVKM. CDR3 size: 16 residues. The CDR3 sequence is CASRPAGVAGGNEQYF. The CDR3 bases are TGTGCCAGCAGGCCGGCAGGGGTGGCAGGGGGGAACGAGCAGTACTTC.

This chain's CDR3 is CASSPLGRTEAFF. The CDR3, as DNA: TGCGCCAGCAGCCCACTCGGTCGCACTGAAGCTTTCTTT. This chain uses TRBV4-1 with TRBJ1-1; no definite D call. Germline values: CDR1 MGHRA, CDR2 YSYEKL. Trimming took off 4 bases at V and 4 bases at J, with 10 bases between the two ends. CDR3 length: 13 amino acids.

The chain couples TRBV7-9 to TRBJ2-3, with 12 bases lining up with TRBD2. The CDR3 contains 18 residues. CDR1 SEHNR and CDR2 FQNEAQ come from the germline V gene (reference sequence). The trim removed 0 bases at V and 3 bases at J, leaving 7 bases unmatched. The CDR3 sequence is CASSLALWTSGMTDTQYF. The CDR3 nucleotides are TGTGCCAGCAGCTTAGCCCTCTGGACTAGCGGGATGACAGATACGCAGTATTTT.

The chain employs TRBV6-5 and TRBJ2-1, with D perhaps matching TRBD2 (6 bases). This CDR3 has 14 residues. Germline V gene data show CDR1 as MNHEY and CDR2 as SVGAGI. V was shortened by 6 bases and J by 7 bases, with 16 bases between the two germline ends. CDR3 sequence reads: CASRAGYQRNEQFF. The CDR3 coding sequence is TGTGCCAGCAGGGCGGGATACCAACGAAATGAGCAGTTCTTC.

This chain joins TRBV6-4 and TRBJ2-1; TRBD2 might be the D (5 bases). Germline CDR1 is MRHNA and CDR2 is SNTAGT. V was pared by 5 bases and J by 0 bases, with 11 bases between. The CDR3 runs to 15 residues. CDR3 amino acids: CASSREIGSYNEQFF. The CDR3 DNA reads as TGTGCCAGCAGTAGGGAGATTGGCTCCTACAATGAGCAGTTCTTC.

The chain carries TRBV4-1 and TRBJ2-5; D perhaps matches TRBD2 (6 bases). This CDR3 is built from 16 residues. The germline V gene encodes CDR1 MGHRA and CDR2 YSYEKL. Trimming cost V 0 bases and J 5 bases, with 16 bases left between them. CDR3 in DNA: TGCGCCAGCAGCCAAGAATATATAACAGGAGGGGAGACCCAGTACTTC. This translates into CASSQEYITGGETQYF.

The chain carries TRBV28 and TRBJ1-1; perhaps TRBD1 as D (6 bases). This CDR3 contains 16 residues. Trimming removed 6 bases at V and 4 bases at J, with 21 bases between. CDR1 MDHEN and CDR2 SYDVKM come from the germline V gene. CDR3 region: CASSQTGGQGTTEAFF. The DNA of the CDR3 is TGTGCCAGCAGCCAAACTGGGGGCCAGGGCACCACTGAAGCTTTCTTT.

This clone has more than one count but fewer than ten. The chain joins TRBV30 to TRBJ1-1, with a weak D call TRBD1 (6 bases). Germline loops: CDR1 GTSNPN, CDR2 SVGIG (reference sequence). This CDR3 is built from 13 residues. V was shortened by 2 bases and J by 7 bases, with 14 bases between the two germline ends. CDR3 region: CAWSLYGGYEAFF. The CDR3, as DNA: TGTGCCTGGAGTCTCTATGGGGGCTATGAAGCTTTCTTT.

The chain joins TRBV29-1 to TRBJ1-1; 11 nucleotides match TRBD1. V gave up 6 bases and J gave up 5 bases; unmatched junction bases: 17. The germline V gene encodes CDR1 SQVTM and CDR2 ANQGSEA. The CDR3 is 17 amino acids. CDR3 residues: CSVKRIPGQGGRTEAFF. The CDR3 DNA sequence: TGCAGCGTGAAAAGAATCCCGGGACAGGGGGGAAGGACTGAAGCTTTCTTT. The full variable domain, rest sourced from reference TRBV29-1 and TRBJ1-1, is SAVISQKPSRDICQRGTSLTIQCQVDSQVTMMFWYRQQPGQSLTLIATANQGSEATYESGFVIDKFPISRPNLTFSTLTVSNMSPEDSSIYLCSVKRIPGQGGRTEAFFGQGTRLTVV.

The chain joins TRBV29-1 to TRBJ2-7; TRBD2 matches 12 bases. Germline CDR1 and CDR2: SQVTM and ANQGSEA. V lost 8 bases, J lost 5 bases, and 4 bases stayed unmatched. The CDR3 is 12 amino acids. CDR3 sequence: CSTLAGGHEQYF. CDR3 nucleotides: TGCAGCACCCTAGCGGGAGGGCACGAGCAGTACTTC.

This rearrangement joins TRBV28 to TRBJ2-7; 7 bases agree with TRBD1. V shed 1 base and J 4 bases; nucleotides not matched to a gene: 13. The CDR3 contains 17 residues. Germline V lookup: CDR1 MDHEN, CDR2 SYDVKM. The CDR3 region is CASSLFRGGTEDYEQYF. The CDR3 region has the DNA TGTGCCAGCAGTTTATTTAGGGGTGGGACAGAGGATTACGAGCAGTACTTC.

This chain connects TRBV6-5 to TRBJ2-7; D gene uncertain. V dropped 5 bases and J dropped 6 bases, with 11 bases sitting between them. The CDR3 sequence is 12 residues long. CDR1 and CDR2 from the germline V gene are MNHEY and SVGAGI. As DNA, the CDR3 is TGTGCCAGCAGTAAGATGGGCGCCGAGCAGTACTTC. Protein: CASSKMGAEQYF.

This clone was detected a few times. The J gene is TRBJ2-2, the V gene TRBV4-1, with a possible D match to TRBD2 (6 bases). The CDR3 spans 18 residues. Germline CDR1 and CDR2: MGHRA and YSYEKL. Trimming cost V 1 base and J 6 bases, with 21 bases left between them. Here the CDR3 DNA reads TGCGCCAGCAGCCAAGTAAGACGACTAGATTTCTTCTCCGGGGAGCTGTTTTTT. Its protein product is CASSQVRRLDFFSGELFF.

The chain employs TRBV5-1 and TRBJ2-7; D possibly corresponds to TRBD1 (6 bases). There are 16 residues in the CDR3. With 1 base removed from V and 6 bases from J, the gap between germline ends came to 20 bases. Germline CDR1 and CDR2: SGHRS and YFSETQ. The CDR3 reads CASSLTSRGSFGEQYF. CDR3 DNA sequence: TGCGCCAGCAGCTTGACTTCCAGGGGCTCGTTCGGCGAGCAGTACTTC.

The CDR3 loop is CASSRTSGRVETQYF. As DNA, the CDR3 is TGTGCCAGCAGCCGGACTAGCGGGAGGGTTGAGACCCAGTACTTC. The chain joins TRBV7-3 to TRBJ2-5; 15 bases agree with TRBD2. Germline V gene data show CDR1 as SGHTA and CDR2 as FQGTGA. CDR3 length: 15 residues. V was pared by 5 bases and J by 5 bases, with 3 bases of the junction left unmatched.

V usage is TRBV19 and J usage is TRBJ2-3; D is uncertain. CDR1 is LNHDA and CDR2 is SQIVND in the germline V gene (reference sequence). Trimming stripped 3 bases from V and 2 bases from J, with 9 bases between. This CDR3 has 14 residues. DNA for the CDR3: TGTGCCAGTAGTATGGGTCAGGACACAGATACGCAGTATTTT. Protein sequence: CASSMGQDTDTQYF.

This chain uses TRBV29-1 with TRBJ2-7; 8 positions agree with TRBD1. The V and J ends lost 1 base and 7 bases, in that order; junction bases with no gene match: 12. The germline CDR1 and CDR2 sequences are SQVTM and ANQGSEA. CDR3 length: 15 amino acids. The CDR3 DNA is TGCAGCGTTGAAGGACAAGGGACAGGTCTGGGGGAGCAGTACTTC. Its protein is CSVEGQGTGLGEQYF.

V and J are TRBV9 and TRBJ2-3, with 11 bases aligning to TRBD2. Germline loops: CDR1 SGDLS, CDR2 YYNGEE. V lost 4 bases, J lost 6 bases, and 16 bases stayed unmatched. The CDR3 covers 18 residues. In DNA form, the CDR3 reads TGTGCCAGCAGCCCTTTCTGGGGGACTAGCGGTGGTGGTGATACGCAGTATTTT. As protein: CASSPFWGTSGGGDTQYF.

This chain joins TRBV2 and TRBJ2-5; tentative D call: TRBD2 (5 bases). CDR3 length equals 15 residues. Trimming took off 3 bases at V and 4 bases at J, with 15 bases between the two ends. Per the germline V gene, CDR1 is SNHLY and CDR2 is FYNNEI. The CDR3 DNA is TGTGCCAGCAGTGAGTGGCAGGAGGTGGGAGAGACCCAGTACTTC. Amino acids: CASSEWQEVGETQYF.

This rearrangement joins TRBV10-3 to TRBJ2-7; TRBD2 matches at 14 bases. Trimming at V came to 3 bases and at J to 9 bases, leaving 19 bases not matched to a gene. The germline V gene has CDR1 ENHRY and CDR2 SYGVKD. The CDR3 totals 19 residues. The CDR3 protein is CAISDPDRGRLAGGPGQYF. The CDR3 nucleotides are TGTGCCATCAGTGACCCCGACAGGGGGCGACTAGCGGGAGGGCCGGGGCAGTACTTC.

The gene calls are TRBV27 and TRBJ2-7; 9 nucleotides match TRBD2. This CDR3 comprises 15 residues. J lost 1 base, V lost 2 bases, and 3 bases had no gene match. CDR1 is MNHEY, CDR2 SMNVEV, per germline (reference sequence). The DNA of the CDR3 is TGTGCCAGCAGTTTAGCGGGAGGGCCTTCCTACGAGCAGTACTTC. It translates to CASSLAGGPSYEQYF.

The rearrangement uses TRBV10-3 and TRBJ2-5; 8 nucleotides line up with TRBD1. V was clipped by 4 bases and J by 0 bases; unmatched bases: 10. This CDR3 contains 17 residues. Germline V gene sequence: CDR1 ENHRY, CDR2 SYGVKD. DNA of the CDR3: TGTGCCATCAGTGCGGACAGGGCGACTTATTACCAAGAGACCCAGTACTTC. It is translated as CAISADRATYYQETQYF.

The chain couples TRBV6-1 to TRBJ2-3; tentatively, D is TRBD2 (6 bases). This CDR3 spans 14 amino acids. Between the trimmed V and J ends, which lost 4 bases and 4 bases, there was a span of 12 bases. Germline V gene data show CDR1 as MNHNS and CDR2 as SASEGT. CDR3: CASSVGGWADTQYF. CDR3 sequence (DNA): TGTGCCAGCAGTGTAGGAGGGTGGGCAGATACGCAGTATTTT.

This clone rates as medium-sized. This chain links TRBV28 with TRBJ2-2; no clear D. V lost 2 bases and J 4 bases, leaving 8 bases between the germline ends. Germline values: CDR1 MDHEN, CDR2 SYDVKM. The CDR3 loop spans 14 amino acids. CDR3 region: CASSLISGTGELFF. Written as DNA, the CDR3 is TGTGCCAGCAGTTTAATATCGGGCACCGGGGAGCTGTTTTTT. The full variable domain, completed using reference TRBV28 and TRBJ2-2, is DVKVTQSSRYLVKRTGEKVFLECVQDMDHENMFWYRQDPGLGLRLIYFSYDVKMKEKGDIPEGYSVSREKKERFSLILESASTNQTSMYLCASSLISGTGELFFGEGSRLTVL.

CDR3 region: CASSSPPGSYNEQFF. CDR3 sequence (DNA): TGTGCCAGCAGTTCCCCCCCGGGTTCCTACAATGAGCAGTTCTTC. The rearrangement uses TRBV28 and TRBJ2-1; D unresolved. Trimming took 4 bases from V and 1 from J, leaving 11 bases between them. The germline V gene encodes CDR1 MDHEN and CDR2 SYDVKM. The CDR3 is made up of 15 amino acids.

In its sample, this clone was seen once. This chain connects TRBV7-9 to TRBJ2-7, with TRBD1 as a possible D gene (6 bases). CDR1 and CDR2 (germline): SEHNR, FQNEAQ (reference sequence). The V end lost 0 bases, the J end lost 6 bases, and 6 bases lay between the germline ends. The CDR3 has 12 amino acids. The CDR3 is CASSLAGGEQYF. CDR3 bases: TGTGCCAGCAGCTTAGCAGGGGGCGAGCAGTACTTC.

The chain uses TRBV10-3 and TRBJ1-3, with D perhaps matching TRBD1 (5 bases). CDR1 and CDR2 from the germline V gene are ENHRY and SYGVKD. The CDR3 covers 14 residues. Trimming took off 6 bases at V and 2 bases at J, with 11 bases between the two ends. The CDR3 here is CAIRDTGAGNTIYF. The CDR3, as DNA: TGTGCCATCAGGGACACAGGCGCTGGAAACACCATATATTTT.